This TCR beta chain was profiled in a study of T cells in Graves' hyperthyroidism and ophthalmopathy. Study-wide points: Before onset, ophthalmopathy was predicted by the model a median roughly 6.4 months earlier. Most thyroid-expanded clonotypes above 0.001 were also found in blood.

Authors of the study amplified TCR beta CDR3 regions from RNA transcripts. Carried out on the TCR CDR3, a first-round RT-PCR used the HTBI primer set. TCRdb recomputed calls from the multiplex PCR reads with MiXCR, one row per CDR3 protein. The sample has fewer than 750,000 distinct CDR3 sequences; 14% to 15% are singletons. Trimming took 5 bases from V and 3 from J, leaving 23 bases between them. CDR3 size: 17 residues. Per the germline V gene, CDR1 is SGHAT and CDR2 is FQDESV (reference sequence). This clonotype showed up just a few times. The antigen remains unidentified. This may stem from a read error, because a much larger clone lies one nucleotide away. This CDR3 fails to terminate in the conserved phenylalanine or tryptophan, so it likely reflects a read error.

Sequenced: blood. The chain combines TRBV11-1 with TRBJ2-7; D may be TRBD1 (5 bases). This TCR was recovered from a middle-aged woman with Graves' ophthalmopathy. The CDR3 spells CASSPRVGQPQDYEQYL. The CDR3 bases are TGTGCCAGCAGCCCCCGAGTTGGCCAGCCACAGGACTACGAGCAGTACCTC.